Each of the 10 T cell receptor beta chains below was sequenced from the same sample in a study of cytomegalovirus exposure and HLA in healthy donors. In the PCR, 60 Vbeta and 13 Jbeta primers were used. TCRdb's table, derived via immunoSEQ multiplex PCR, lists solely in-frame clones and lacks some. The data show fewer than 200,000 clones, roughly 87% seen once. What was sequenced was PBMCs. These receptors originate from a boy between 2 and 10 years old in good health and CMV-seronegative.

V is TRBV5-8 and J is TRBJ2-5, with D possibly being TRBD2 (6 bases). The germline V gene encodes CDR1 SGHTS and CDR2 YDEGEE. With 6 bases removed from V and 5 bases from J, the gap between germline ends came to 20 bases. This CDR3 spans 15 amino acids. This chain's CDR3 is CASTRAGPPPETQYF. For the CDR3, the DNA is TGTGCCAGCACCCGCGCGGGACCCCCGCCGGAGACCCAGTACTTC.

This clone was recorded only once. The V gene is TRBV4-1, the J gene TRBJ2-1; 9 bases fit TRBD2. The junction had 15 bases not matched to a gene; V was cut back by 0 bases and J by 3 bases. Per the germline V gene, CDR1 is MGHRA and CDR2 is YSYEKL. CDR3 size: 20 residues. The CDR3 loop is CASSQDRWYSGGRYYNEQFF. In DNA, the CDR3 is TGCGCCAGCAGCCAAGATAGATGGTATAGCGGGGGTCGATACTACAATGAGCAGTTCTTC.

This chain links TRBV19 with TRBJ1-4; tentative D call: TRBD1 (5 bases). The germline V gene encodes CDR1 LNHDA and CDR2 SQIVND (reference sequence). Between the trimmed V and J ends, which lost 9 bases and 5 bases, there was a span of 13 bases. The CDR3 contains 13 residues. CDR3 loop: CASADRPNEKLFF. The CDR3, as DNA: TGTGCCAGCGCCGACAGACCCAATGAAAAACTGTTTTTT.

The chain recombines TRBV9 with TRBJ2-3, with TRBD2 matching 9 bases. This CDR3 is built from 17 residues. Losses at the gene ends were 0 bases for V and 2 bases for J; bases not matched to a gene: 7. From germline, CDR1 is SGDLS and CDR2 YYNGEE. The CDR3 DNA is TGTGCCAGCAGCGTAGCCTGGGGGACTAGCCCCACAGATACGCAGTATTTT. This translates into CASSVAWGTSPTDTQYF.

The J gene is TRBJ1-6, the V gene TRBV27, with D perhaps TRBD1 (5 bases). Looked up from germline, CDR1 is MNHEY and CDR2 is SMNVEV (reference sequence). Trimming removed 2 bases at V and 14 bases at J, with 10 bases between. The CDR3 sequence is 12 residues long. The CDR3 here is CASSLGAGALHF. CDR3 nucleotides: TGTGCCAGCAGTTTAGGGGCGGGGGCCCTCCACTTT.

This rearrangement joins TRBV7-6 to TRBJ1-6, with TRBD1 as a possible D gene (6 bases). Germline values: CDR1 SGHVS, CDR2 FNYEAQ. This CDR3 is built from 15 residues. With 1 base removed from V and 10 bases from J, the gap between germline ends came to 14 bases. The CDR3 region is CASSLGQVGRSPLHF. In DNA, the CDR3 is TGTGCCAGCAGCTTAGGACAGGTCGGAAGGTCACCCCTCCACTTT.

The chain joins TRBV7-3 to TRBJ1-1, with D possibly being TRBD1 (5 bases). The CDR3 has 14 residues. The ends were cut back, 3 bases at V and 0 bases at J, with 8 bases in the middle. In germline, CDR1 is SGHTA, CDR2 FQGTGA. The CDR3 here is CASSFLTVNTEAFF. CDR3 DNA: TGTGCCAGCAGCTTCCTGACAGTGAACACTGAAGCTTTCTTT. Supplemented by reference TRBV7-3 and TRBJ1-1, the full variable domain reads GAGVSQTPSNKVTEKGKYVELRCDPISGHTALYWYRQSLGQGPEFLIYFQGTGAADDSGLPNDRFFAVRPEGSVSTLKIQRTERGDSAVYLCASSFLTVNTEAFFGQGTRLTVV.

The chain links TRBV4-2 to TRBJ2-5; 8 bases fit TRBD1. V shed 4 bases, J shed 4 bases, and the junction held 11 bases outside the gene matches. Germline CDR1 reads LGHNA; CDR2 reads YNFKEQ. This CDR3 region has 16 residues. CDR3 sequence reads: CASSPSGGQVPETQYF. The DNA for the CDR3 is TGTGCCAGCAGCCCCAGTGGGGGACAGGTTCCAGAGACCCAGTACTTC.

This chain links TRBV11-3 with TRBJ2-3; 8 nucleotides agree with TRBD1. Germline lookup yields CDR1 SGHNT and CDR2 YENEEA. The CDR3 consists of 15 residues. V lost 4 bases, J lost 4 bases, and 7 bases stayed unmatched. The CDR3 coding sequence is TGTGCCAGCAGCTACCGGACAGGGAAGGCAGATACGCAGTATTTT. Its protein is CASSYRTGKADTQYF.

CDR3 sequence reads: CASTHERWNQPQHF. DNA of the CDR3: TGTGCCAGCACCCACGAGCGATGGAATCAGCCCCAGCATTTT. The J gene is TRBJ1-5, the V gene TRBV28; D remains unclear. The V end was cut by 7 bases, the J end by 4 bases, with 14 bases between. Germline V gene data show CDR1 as MDHEN and CDR2 as SYDVKM. There are 14 residues in the CDR3. Filled out from reference TRBV28 and TRBJ1-5, the complete variable domain reads DVKVTQSSRYLVKRTGEKVFLECVQDMDHENMFWYRQDPGLGLRLIYFSYDVKMKEKGDIPEGYSVSREKKERFSLILESASTNQTSMYLCASTHERWNQPQHFGDGTRLSIL.